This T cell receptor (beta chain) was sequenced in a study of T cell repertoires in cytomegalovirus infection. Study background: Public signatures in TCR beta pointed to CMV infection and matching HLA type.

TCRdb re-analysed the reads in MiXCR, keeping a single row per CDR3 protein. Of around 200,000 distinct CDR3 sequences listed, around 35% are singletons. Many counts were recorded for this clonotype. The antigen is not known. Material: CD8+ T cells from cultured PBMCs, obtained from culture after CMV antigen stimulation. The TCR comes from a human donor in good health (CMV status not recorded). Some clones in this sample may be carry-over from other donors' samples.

As DNA, the CDR3 is TGTGCCAGCAGCCCAGGGCTGGGGGGGTCTGGCAATGAGCAGTTCTTC. This codes for CASSPGLGGSGNEQFF. This sequence joins TRBV7-2 and TRBJ2-1; TRBD2 matches 7 bases. Trimming took 5 bases from V and 6 from J; bases not matched to a gene: 13. CDR3 length: 16 amino acids. Germline-derived CDR1 and CDR2 are SGHTA and FQGNSA.